One T cell receptor beta chain is described in this entry. No antigen is known for it. No qualities accompany the bases; no much larger clone lies one base away. This sample is drawn from a study of control samples from healthy donors and cancer patients (dated by TCRdb to 2020 to 2022). Libraries were built with the immunoSEQ multiplex PCR assay. TCRdb re-hosts the immuneACCESS table, in-frame sequences only. Its copies lack some clones; in the studies checked, an unresolved V gene accounts for under half of them, and the cause for the rest is not known. This sample comprises over 100,000 clones, 80% to 95% of them detected only once. The ten largest clones add up to around 6% of the sample. From a lookup of the germline V gene (reference sequence), CDR1 and CDR2 are LGHDT and YNNKEL. The junction carries 6 bases between V and J, which are trimmed by 3 bases and 1 base respectively. Inclusive of the bounding cysteine and phenylalanine, the CDR3 is 13 residues long. The entry retains the CDR3 DNA only, 39 bases that are in frame from base 1.

This clonotype originated in a man between 18 and 35 years old in good health. The chain was built from TRBV3-1 (or the pseudogene TRBV3-2) and TRBJ1-1; confidence is insufficient to name the D gene. Sequencing was carried out using blood. The nucleotide sequence reads TGTGCCAGCAGCCAGCCCGGGAACACTGAAGCTTTCTTT. It translates as CASSQPGNTEAFF.